This entry features one T cell receptor (beta chain) sequence. Its antigen remains undetermined. Nothing much larger sits one base from this clone, and base qualities are not available. The sample originates from a study of technical replicates of blood from a few donors (dated by TCRdb to the late 2010s). The junction shows trimming of 6 bases on V and 5 bases on J, and the gene matches do not reach 12 bases of it. The CDR3 measures 15 amino acids from cysteine to phenylalanine. Only the CDR3 portion is preserved as DNA: 45 bases, with reading frame beginning at the first base. In the germline V gene (reference sequence), CDR1 corresponds to LNHDA and CDR2 to SQIVND. Libraries came from the immunoSEQ multiplex PCR assay. Drawn from immuneACCESS, this table holds only the in-frame rearrangements with V and J called that TCRdb kept. Clones are partly lost; checked studies trace under half to an unresolved V gene and leave the rest unexplained. Here the sample has approximately 76,000 clones; 91% occur a single time. The biggest ten clones account for 0.25% of the sample.

Sequenced: T cells isolated from PBMCs. This clonotype was sampled from a human donor in good health. The rearranged chain carries TRBV19 and TRBJ2-7; 8 middle bases align to TRBD1. The nucleotides are TGTGCCAGTAGGTCGTTGACAGGGGATTTTAACGAGCAGTACTTC. It encodes CASRSLTGDFNEQYF.